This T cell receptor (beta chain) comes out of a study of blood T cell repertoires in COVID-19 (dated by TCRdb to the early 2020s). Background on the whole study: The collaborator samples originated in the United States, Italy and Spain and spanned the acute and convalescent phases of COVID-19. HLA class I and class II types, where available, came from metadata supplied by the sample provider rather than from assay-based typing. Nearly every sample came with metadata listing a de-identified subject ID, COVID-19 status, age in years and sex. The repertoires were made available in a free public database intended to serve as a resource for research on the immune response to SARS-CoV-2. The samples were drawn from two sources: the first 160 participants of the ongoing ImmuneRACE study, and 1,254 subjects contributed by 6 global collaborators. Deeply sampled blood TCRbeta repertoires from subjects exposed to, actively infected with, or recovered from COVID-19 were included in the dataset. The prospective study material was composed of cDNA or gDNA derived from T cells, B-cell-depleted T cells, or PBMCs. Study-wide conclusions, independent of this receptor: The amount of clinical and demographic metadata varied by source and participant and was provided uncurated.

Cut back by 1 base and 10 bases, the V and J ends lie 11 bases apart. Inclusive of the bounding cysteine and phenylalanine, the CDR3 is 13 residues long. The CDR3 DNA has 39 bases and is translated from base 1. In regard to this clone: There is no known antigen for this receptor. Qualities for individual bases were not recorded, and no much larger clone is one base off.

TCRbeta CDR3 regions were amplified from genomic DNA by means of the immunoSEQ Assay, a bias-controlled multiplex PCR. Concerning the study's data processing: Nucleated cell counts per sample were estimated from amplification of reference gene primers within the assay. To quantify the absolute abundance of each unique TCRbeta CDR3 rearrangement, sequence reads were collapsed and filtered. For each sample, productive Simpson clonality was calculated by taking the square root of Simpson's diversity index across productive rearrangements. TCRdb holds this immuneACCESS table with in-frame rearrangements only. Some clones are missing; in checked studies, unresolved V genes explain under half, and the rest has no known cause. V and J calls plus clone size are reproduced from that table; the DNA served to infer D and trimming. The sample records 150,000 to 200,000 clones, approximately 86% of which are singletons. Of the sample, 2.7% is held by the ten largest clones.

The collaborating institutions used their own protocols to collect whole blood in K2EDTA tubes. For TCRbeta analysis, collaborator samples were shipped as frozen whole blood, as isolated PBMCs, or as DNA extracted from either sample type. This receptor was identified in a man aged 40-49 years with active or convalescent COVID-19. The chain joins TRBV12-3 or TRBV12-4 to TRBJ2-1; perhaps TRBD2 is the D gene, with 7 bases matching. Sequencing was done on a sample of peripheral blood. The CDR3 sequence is CASSLVGRGEQFF. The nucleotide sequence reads TGTGCCAGCAGTTTAGTGGGGAGGGGGGAGCAGTTCTTC.